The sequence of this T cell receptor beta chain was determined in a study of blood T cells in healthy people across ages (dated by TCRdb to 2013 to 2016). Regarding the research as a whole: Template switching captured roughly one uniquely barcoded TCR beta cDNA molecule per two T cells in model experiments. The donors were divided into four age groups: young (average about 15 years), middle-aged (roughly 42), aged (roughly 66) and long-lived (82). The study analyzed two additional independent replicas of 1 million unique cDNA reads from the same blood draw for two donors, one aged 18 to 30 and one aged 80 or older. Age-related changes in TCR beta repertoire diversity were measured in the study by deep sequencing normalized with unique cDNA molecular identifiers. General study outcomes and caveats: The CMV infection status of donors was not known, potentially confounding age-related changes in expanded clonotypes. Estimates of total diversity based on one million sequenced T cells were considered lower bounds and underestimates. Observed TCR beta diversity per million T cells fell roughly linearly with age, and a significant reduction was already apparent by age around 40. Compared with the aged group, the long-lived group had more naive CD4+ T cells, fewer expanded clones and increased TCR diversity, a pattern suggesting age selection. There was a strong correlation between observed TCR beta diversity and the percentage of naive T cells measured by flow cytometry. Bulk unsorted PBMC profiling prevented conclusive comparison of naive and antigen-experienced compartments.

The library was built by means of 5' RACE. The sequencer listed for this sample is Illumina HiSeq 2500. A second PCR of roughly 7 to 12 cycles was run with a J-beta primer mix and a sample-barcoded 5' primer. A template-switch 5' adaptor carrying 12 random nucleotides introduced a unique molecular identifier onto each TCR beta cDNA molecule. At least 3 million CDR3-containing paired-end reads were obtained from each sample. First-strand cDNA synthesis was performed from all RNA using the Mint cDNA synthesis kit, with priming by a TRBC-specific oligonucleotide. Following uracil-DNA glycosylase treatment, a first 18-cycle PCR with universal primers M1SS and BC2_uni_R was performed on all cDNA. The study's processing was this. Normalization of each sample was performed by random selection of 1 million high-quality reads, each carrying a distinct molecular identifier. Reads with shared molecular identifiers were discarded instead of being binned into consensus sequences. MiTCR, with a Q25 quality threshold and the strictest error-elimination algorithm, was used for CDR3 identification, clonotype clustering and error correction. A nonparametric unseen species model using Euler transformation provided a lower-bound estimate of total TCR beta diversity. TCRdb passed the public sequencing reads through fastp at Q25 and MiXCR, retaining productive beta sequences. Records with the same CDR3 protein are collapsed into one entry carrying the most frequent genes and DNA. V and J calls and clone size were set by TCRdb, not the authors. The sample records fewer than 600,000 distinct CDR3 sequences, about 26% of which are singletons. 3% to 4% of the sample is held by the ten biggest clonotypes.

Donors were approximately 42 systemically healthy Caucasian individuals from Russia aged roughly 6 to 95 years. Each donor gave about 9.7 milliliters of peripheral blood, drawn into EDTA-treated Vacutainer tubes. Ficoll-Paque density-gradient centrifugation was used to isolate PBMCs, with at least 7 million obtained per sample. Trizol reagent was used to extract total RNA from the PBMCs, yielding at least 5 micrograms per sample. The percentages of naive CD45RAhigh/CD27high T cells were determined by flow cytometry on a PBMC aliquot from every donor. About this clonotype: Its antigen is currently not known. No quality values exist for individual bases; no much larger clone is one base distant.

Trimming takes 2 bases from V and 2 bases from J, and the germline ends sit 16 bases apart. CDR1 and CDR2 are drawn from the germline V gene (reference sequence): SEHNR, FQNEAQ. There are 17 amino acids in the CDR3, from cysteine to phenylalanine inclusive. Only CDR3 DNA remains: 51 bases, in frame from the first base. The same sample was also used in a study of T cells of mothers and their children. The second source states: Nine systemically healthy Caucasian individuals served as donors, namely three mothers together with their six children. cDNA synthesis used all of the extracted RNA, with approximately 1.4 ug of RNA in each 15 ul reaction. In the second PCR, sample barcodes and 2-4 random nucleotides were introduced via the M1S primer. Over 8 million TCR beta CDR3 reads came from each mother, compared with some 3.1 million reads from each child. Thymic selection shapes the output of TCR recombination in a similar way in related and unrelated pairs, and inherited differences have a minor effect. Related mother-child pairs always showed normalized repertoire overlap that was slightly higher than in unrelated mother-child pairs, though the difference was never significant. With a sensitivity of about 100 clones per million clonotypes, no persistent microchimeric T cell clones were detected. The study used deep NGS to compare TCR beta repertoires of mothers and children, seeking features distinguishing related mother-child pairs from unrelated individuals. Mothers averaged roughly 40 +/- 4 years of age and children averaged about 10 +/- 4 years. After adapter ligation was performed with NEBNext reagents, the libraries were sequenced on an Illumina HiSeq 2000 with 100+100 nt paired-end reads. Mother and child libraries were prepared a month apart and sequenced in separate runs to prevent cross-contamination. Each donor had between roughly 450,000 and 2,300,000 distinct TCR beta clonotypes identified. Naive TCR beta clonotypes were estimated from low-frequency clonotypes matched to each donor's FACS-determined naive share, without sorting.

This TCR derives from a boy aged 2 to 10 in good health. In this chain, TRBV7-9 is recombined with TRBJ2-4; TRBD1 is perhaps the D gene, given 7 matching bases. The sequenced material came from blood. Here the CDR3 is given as CASSLPTGDSTKNIQYF. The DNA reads TGTGCCAGCAGCTTACCTACAGGGGACTCGACCAAAAACATTCAGTACTTC. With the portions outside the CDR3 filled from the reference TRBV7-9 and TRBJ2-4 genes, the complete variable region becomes DTGVSQNPRHKITKRGQNVTFRCDPISEHNRLYWYRQTLGQGPEFLTYFQNEAQLEKSRLLSDRFSAERPKGSFSTLEIQRTEQGDSAMYLCASSLPTGDSTKNIQYFGAGTRLSVL.